This note documents a single T cell receptor beta chain sequence. This clonotype was seen a handful of times. It lacks a known antigen. It has no much larger one-base neighbor in the sample; base qualities were not kept. This entry comes from a study of identical twins (dated by TCRdb to 2016 to 2017). About the investigation overall: To test whether fetal clonotypes persist, the study used deep sequencing on TCR alpha and beta repertoires from monozygotic twins, unrelated adults of various ages, and cord blood. To rule out contamination, the twin experiments were replicated at different times with different library preparation protocols.

Every donor in the study was a healthy Caucasian. Three pairs of female monozygotic twins, all aged roughly 18 to 30 years, made up the twin cohort. Miltenyi CD45RO+ enrichment and human naive T-cell isolation kits were used to isolate memory (CD45RO+) and naive T cells from PBMC. Paper-wide results and their limitations: Out-of-frame TCR alpha sequences shared between twins showed an excess of low generation-probability sequences compared with coincidental sharing between unrelated individuals. Fewer insertions were carried by abundant cord blood beta clonotypes, a similar but weaker trend appeared in young adult naive repertoires, and no such trend appeared in memory repertoires. A weaker excess of twin sharing was found in beta out-of-frame sequences because the signal-to-noise ratio was lowered by fewer shared sequences. Because the same donors could not be followed over many years, conclusions were based on cross-sectional statistical analysis. Invariant T cells such as MAIT and iNKT could partly confound zero-insertion analyses, though diverse VJ usage argued against this for most clonotypes. In monozygotic twins, recombination models systematically underestimated out-of-frame TCR alpha sharing, but the models matched the sharing seen between unrelated individuals.

The method was 5' RACE. The listed sequencing device is Illumina HiSeq 2000. Template switching added a universal primer binding site, and the final cDNA carried a unique molecular identifier that allowed TCR cDNA molecules to be counted accurately. Specific primers in the conserved constant-segment region were used to synthesize first-strand cDNA for the TCR alpha and beta chains. To control for contamination, each cDNA library was double barcoded with a SMART-Mk sample barcode plus Illumina barcodes. TruSeq adapter sequences along with Illumina sample barcodes were introduced in two successive PCR steps. The Illumina HiSeq platform was used with custom primers to sequence TCR alpha and beta cDNA libraries. In the source study's methods: MiGEC processed the raw reads to extract unique molecular identifiers, while MiXCR was used to determine the CDR3 positions. Recombination models were inferred per individual with the repgenHMM and IGoR tools using an EM algorithm. The tcR package in R was used for shared clonotype analysis, with sharing normalized by the product of cloneset sizes. To study raw recombination free of thymic and clonal selection effects, out-of-frame nonproductive sequences were analyzed. Using fastp trimming at Q25 and MiXCR clonotype assembly, TCRdb reanalyzed the public sequencing data and kept in-frame beta chains. Every distinct CDR3 protein forms one entry, paired with its most common genes and DNA. TCRdb, rather than the study authors, made the V and J calls. The sample yields approximately 220,000 distinct CDR3 sequences; approximately 8.3% were counted once. The ten top clones hold around 1.8% of the sample.

These same records also appear under a second study, on yellow fever vaccine responses in identical twins. The second source states: According to the authors, in identical twins the way T cells responded to vaccination appeared partly convergent and partly personalized. Focusing on identical twins, the study followed the T cell clones that responded to the vaccine, and did so with precision.

Input material: memory (CD45RO+) T cells sorted from blood. The cell subset or site label, read with the paper, signifies: CD45RO+ enriched T cells. The clonotype originates from a woman aged 18 to 35 in good health.

The encoded CDR3 is CASSEVQVRNSPLHF. The DNA sequence is TGTGCCAGCAGTGAAGTACAAGTCCGTAATTCACCCCTCCACTTT. The chain is made from TRBV6-1 and TRBJ1-6, with no D gene named confidently. Cut back by 1 base and 6 bases, the V and J ends lie 10 bases apart. CDR1 MNHNS and CDR2 SASEGT are derived from the germline V gene. The CDR3 holds 15 amino acids from the cysteine to the phenylalanine. Only the CDR3 part of the read is kept: 45 bases, read in frame from the first base.